This TCR beta chain was identified during a study of cytomegalovirus exposure and HLA in healthy donors. Study results and limitations: Solely CMV serostatus was available to characterize immune exposure. Cytomegalovirus association was listed for under 200 TCR beta chains.

A few counts support this clone. Antigen unknown. Primers: 60 Vbeta forward and 13 Jbeta reverse. Libraries were prepared by immunoSEQ multiplex PCR; TCRdb keeps only in-frame clonotypes and omits some of them. The sample includes fewer than 100,000 clones, 60% to 80% seen only once; the top ten take approximately 3.6%. Trimming removed 7 bases from V and 3 bases from J, with 15 bases in between. The CDR3 loop spans 15 amino acids. This receptor was taken from a woman in her 40s in good health and CMV-seronegative. The V gene is TRBV23-1, the J gene TRBJ2-2, with TRBD1 as a possible D gene (6 bases). TRBV23-1 is sorted into the ORF group, with uncertain function. Sample: PBMCs. DNA for the CDR3: TGCGCCAGCACGGCCCGGACAGAAGACACCGGGGAGCTGTTTTTT. Protein sequence: CASTARTEDTGELFF.